This is a list of T cell receptor beta chains from one sample in a study of neurological immune-mediated disorders. A single record per CDR3 protein comes from TCRdb applying MiXCR to the 5' RACE reads. This sample carries about 24,000 distinct CDR3 sequences, about an eighth of them seen once, and the ten largest clones take approximately 16%. The sample comprised PBMCs. All receptors derive from a woman aged 40 to 55 with HTLV-1-associated myelopathy (HAM/TSP). Each CDR3 is given without its conserved first and last residue. Size is omitted from some rows. Given values are once, few, many or a class for expanded clones.

j_call clone_size v_call cdr3_aa
TRBJ2-5 NA TRBV4-2 ASQDDGLGETQY
TRBJ2-3 many TRBV9 ASSVVGDSDTQY
TRBJ2-7 NA TRBV7-8 ASSLGGGTGSVSEHY
TRBJ2-2 many TRBV20-1 SAREQGHTGELF
TRBJ2-1 NA TRBV29-1 SVGTGESSYNEQF
TRBJ2-3 NA TRBV10-2 ASSESGGRTDTQY
TRBJ2-7 many TRBV5-6 ASSLFRGGEQY
TRBJ1-5 many TRBV20-1 SASAGTGINQPQH
TRBJ2-5 medium-sized TRBV9 ASSVGSGGAETQY
TRBJ1-2 NA TRBV5-1 ASSLTSGTWGYT
TRBJ2-7 many TRBV12-3/TRBV12-4 ASSFSDRASYEQY
TRBJ2-5 many TRBV24-1 ATSEPRTGQETQY
TRBJ1-5 NA TRBV5-1 ASSPWTTGPQH
TRBJ1-6 many TRBV5-6 ASSFGTGTRDSPLH
TRBJ1-2 NA TRBV29-1 SVGRTETIRGYN
TRBJ2-7 many TRBV3-1 ASSRPLAFSYEQY
TRBJ1-2 many TRBV7-9 ASSSDGQKYGYT
TRBJ1-6 medium-sized TRBV20-1 SGIDRESHTSYNSPLH
TRBJ1-2 many TRBV7-9 ASSLVGSYGYT
TRBJ1-2 many TRBV20-1 SARDGDYGYT
TRBJ2-2 many TRBV10-3 AITSGTNTGELF
TRBJ1-2 many TRBV12-3/TRBV12-4 ASSLGGQGNGYT
TRBJ1-1 many TRBV20-1 SADDRGLNAEAF
TRBJ1-2 many TRBV20-1 SARGHSRNYGYT
TRBJ1-2 medium-sized TRBV20-1 SARDGRLYGYT
TRBJ2-7 once TRBV6-5 ASSHSGGFYEQY
TRBJ2-3 many TRBV2 ASSARSGGGTDTQY
TRBJ1-5 NA TRBV6-6 VSRQEGGSAQH
TRBJ1-1 many TRBV5-1 ASSTGTFTEAF
TRBJ2-1 many TRBV5-5 ASSRQGGGYYNEQF
TRBJ2-4 many TRBV7-9 ASSAREGAGAKNIQY
TRBJ2-5 many TRBV5-1 ASSLLAEGTQY
TRBJ2-1 medium-sized TRBV5-1 ASSLERNYNEQF
TRBJ2-1 many TRBV28 ASTPIKAGGVNEQF
TRBJ2-3 NA TRBV12-3/TRBV12-4 ASSFSTDTKY
TRBJ1-3 many TRBV5-6 ASSLVQSSGNTIY
TRBJ1-5 many TRBV10-3 AINQGGVGQPQH
TRBJ2-3 many TRBV4-1 ASSQFIFQGAGTDTQY
TRBJ2-7 many TRBV5-5 ASSFRTSGSYEQY
TRBJ2-1 many TRBV5-1 ASSFLAGGNEQF